The rows below give T cell receptor beta chains drawn from one sample of a study of CD8 T cells in Susac syndrome. In TCRdb, the immunoSEQ multiplex PCR reads were re-called with MiXCR into one record per CDR3 protein. The sample records roughly 110,000 distinct CDR3 sequences, roughly 94% being singletons. Sequenced sample: CD8+ T cells from PBMCs. All receptors come from a human donor with Susac syndrome. The CDR3 runs from the conserved cysteine through the conserved F or W. A D gene is named only where the DNA matches it firmly. Expanded clones are given a class, and other clones once, few, many or no size at all.

D: NA
V: TRBV27
J: TRBJ2-3
size: NA
CDR3: CASSTTGGGTDTQYF
DNA: TGTGCCAGCAGTACCACAGGGGGAGGGACAGATACGCAGTATTTT

D: NA
V: TRBV7-9
J: TRBJ2-5
size: NA
CDR3: CASSFVGPQETQYF
DNA: TGTGCCAGCAGCTTTGTAGGGCCCCAAGAGACCCAGTACTTC

D: NA
V: TRBV19
J: TRBJ2-1
size: NA
CDR3: CASSIVHSPGANEQFF
DNA: TGTGCCAGTAGTATTGTCCACTCCCCCGGGGCCAATGAGCAGTTCTTC

D: TRBD1
V: TRBV7-6
J: TRBJ2-7
size: NA
CDR3: CASSLATTGYEQYF
DNA: TGTGCCAGCAGCTTAGCTACGACAGGGTACGAGCAGTACTTC

D: NA
V: TRBV9
J: TRBJ1-2
size: few
CDR3: CASSDRAYGYTF
DNA: TGTGCCAGCAGCGACAGGGCTTATGGCTACACCTTC

D: TRBD2
V: TRBV11-2
J: TRBJ2-1
size: NA
CDR3: CASRLAGGNNEQFF
DNA: TGTGCCAGCAGGCTAGCGGGGGGCAACAATGAGCAGTTCTTC

D: NA
V: TRBV7-9
J: TRBJ2-7
size: NA
CDR3: CASSLPLDTEQYF
DNA: TGTGCCAGCAGTCTCCCCCTCGATACCGAGCAGTACTTC

D: NA
V: TRBV5-4
J: TRBJ2-7
size: NA
CDR3: CASSSDRSREQYF
DNA: TGTGCCAGCAGCTCGGATCGATCGAGGGAGCAGTACTTC

D: NA
V: TRBV4-2
J: TRBJ1-5
size: once
CDR3: CASSQERVAANQPQHF
DNA: TGTGCCAGCAGCCAAGAGCGGGTGGCGGCTAATCAGCCCCAGCATTTT

D: NA
V: TRBV12-3/TRBV12-4
J: TRBJ1-6
size: NA
CDR3: CASSPGRVSNSPLHF
DNA: TGTGCCAGCAGCCCAGGGAGGGTTTCTAATTCACCCCTCCACTTT

D: NA
V: TRBV6-2/TRBV6-3
J: TRBJ1-5
size: NA
CDR3: CASSPDGNQPQHF
DNA: TGTGCCAGCAGTCCCGACGGCAATCAGCCCCAGCATTTT

D: NA
V: TRBV6-2/TRBV6-3
J: TRBJ2-7
size: NA
CDR3: CASSYSNRGEQYF
DNA: TGTGCCAGCAGTTACTCGAATAGGGGCGAGCAGTACTTC

D: NA
V: TRBV25-1
J: TRBJ1-1
size: NA
CDR3: CASSPGGTGREPNTEAFF
DNA: TGTGCCAGCAGTCCTGGGGGAACAGGGAGGGAACCGAACACTGAAGCTTTCTTT

D: NA
V: TRBV7-9
J: TRBJ1-6
size: once
CDR3: CASSTTALSSYNSPLHF
DNA: TGTGCCAGCAGCACGACAGCTCTGAGCTCCTATAATTCACCCCTCCACTTT

D: NA
V: TRBV12-5
J: TRBJ2-7
size: NA
CDR3: CASGLVGIEQYF
DNA: TGTGCTAGTGGTTTGGTCGGAATCGAGCAGTACTTC

D: NA
V: TRBV29-1
J: TRBJ2-1
size: NA
CDR3: CSVYRLNEQFF
DNA: TGCAGCGTTTACAGACTTAATGAGCAGTTCTTC

D: TRBD1
V: TRBV4-1
J: TRBJ2-5
size: NA
CDR3: CASSPRDREGETQYF
DNA: TGCGCCAGCAGCCCCCGGGACAGGGAGGGAGAGACCCAGTACTTC

D: NA
V: TRBV11-1
J: TRBJ2-7
size: NA
CDR3: CASSFGVSEQYF
DNA: TGTGCCAGCAGCTTCGGGGTTAGCGAGCAGTACTTC

D: NA
V: TRBV13
J: TRBJ2-1
size: NA
CDR3: CASKDTSYNEQFF
DNA: TGTGCCAGCAAGGATACCTCCTACAATGAGCAGTTCTTC

D: NA
V: TRBV6-5
J: TRBJ2-7
size: NA
CDR3: CASSYSNVGGDEQYF
DNA: TGTGCCAGCAGTTACTCTAACGTGGGGGGCGACGAGCAGTACTTC

D: NA
V: TRBV20-1
J: TRBJ1-5
size: NA
CDR3: CSARAQGYSNQPQHF
DNA: TGCAGTGCTAGAGCCCAGGGTTATAGCAATCAGCCCCAGCATTTT

D: NA
V: TRBV9
J: TRBJ2-7
size: once
CDR3: CASSPGGGSSYEQYF
DNA: TGTGCCAGCAGCCCCGGGGGCGGAAGCTCCTACGAGCAGTACTTC

D: NA
V: TRBV5-4
J: TRBJ1-3
size: NA
CDR3: CASSTDRSSGNTIYF
DNA: TGTGCCAGCAGCACAGACCGGAGCTCTGGAAACACCATATATTTT

D: TRBD1
V: TRBV12-3/TRBV12-4
J: TRBJ1-2
size: NA
CDR3: CASTADRGRYGYTF
DNA: TGTGCCAGCACCGCGGACAGGGGACGCTATGGCTACACCTTC

D: NA
V: TRBV11-2
J: TRBJ2-7
size: NA
CDR3: CASSQGQGGDEQYF
DNA: TGTGCCAGCAGCCAAGGACAGGGAGGGGACGAGCAGTACTTC

D: NA
V: TRBV20-1
J: TRBJ2-1
size: NA
CDR3: CSARDLAGQSYNEQFF
DNA: TGCAGTGCTAGAGATCTTGCGGGGCAGTCCTACAATGAGCAGTTCTTC

D: NA
V: TRBV27
J: TRBJ1-2
size: NA
CDR3: CASSSGFLYGYTF
DNA: TGTGCCAGCAGTTCCGGGTTCCTTTATGGCTACACCTTC

D: NA
V: TRBV13
J: TRBJ2-4
size: NA
CDR3: CASSPPWGRNIQYF
DNA: TGTGCCAGCAGCCCCCCGTGGGGCCGAAACATTCAGTACTTC

D: TRBD1
V: TRBV7-9
J: TRBJ2-1
size: NA
CDR3: CASGHSSGTGNEQFF
DNA: TGTGCCAGCGGCCATTCTTCCGGGACAGGGAATGAGCAGTTCTTC

D: TRBD2
V: TRBV3-1
J: TRBJ2-3
size: NA
CDR3: CASSWRGGRSTDTQYF
DNA: TGTGCCAGCAGCTGGCGCGGGGGGCGCAGCACAGATACGCAGTATTTT

D: NA
V: TRBV20-1
J: TRBJ2-7
size: NA
CDR3: CSAGEGSYEQYF
DNA: TGCAGTGCTGGGGAAGGTTCCTACGAGCAGTACTTC

D: NA
V: TRBV9
J: TRBJ1-1
size: NA
CDR3: CASSVAGMNTEAFF
DNA: TGTGCCAGCAGCGTAGCAGGGATGAACACTGAAGCTTTCTTT

D: NA
V: TRBV6-5
J: TRBJ1-5
size: NA
CDR3: CASSYSHPGKLNQPQHF
DNA: TGTGCCAGCAGTTACTCCCACCCGGGGAAACTCAATCAGCCCCAGCATTTT

D: TRBD2
V: TRBV20-1
J: TRBJ2-7
size: NA
CDR3: CSASLPGGRYEQYF
DNA: TGCAGTGCTAGTCTGCCGGGGGGGAGGTACGAGCAGTACTTC

D: NA
V: TRBV3-1
J: TRBJ2-1
size: NA
CDR3: CASSHVVTGHFNEQFF
DNA: TGTGCCAGCAGCCATGTGGTGACGGGACACTTCAATGAGCAGTTCTTC

D: NA
V: TRBV7-9
J: TRBJ2-1
size: NA
CDR3: CASSVLGHNEQFF
DNA: TGTGCCAGCAGCGTACTAGGACACAATGAGCAGTTCTTC

D: NA
V: TRBV7-9
J: TRBJ1-6
size: NA
CDR3: CASSPWNSSYNSPLHF
DNA: TGTGCCAGCAGCCCATGGAACAGCTCCTATAATTCACCCCTCCACTTT

D: NA
V: TRBV27
J: TRBJ1-2
size: NA
CDR3: CASRYGETGYTF
DNA: TGTGCCAGCAGGTACGGGGAGACTGGCTACACCTTC

D: NA
V: TRBV11-2
J: TRBJ1-1
size: NA
CDR3: CASRVGSEAFF
DNA: TGTGCCAGCAGGGTGGGCTCTGAAGCTTTCTTT

D: NA
V: TRBV12-3/TRBV12-4
J: TRBJ1-2
size: NA
CDR3: CASSYRVFGYTF
DNA: TGTGCCAGCAGCTACAGGGTTTTTGGCTACACCTTC